This T cell receptor (beta chain) was recorded in a study of blood T cell repertoires in COVID-19. The table came from immunoSEQ multiplex PCR; TCRdb's copy has only in-frame clones and leaves some out. Of about 220,000 clones listed, about three quarters are singletons. Trimming left V 4 bases short and J 4 bases short, with 18 bases between. Germline V lookup: CDR1 LNHDA, CDR2 SQIVND (reference sequence). This CDR3 is built from 16 residues. The specimen was peripheral blood. The receptor was isolated from a woman in her sixties or seventies with acute or convalescent COVID-19. The J gene is TRBJ2-3, the V gene TRBV19; D is possibly TRBD2 (7 bases). For the CDR3, the DNA is TGTGCCAGTAGTAGGTATGGGGGGGCTGGGTCAGATACGCAGTATTTT. Protein sequence: CASSRYGGAGSDTQYF.